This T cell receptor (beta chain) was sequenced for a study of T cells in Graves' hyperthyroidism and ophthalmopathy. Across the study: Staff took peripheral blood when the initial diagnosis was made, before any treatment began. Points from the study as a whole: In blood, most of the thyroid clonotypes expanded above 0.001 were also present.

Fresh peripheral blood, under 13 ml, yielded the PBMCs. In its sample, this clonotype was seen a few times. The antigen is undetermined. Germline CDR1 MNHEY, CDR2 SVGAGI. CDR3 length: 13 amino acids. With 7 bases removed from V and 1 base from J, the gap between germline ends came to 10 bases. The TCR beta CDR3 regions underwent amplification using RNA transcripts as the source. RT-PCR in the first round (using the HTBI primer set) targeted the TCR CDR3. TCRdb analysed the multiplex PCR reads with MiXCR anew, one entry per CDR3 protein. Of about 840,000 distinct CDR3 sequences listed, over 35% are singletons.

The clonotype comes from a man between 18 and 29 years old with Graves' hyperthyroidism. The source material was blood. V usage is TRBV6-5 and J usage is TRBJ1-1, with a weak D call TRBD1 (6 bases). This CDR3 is CASTAGENTEAFF. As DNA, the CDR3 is TGTGCCAGCACTGCAGGGGAGAACACTGAAGCTTTCTTT.